This T cell receptor beta chain derives from a study of T-cell memory formation after mild COVID-19. The study, taken as a whole, reports: CD4+ contracting clones were found mainly in CM and EM, and CD8+ ones in EMRA.

Sample barcodes and UMIs were carried by the TCR alpha and TCR beta cDNA libraries that 5'RACE generated with constant-segment primers. Using its own MiXCR run on the 5' RACE reads, TCRdb lists one record per CDR3 protein. The sample has 120,000 or so distinct CDR3 sequences; about a sixth are singletons. This clonotype came up many times. Its antigen is not identified. There are 14 residues in the CDR3. V was clipped by 2 bases and J by 6 bases, with 13 bases between them. Germline V lookup: CDR1 DFQATT, CDR2 SNEGSKA (reference sequence). The receptor's source is a young man who had mild COVID-19 (a few samples of this study predate the infection). Cell type and time point are not known. V gene TRBV20-1 combines with J gene TRBJ2-2; D is perhaps TRBD1 or TRBD2 (6 bases each). Sample: PBMCs or a T cell subset sorted from them (not recorded which). The DNA for the CDR3 is TGCAGTGCTAGACCGGGGGCCGTTGCCGGGGAGCTGTTTTTT. It is translated as CSARPGAVAGELFF.